The clone carrying this T cell receptor (beta chain) has only a few counts. Its cognate antigen is unknown. The sample belongs to a study of post-analysis software for immune sequencing data. Study-level points and caveats: Five or six TRBV segments were more frequent in patients than controls; TRBV5-6, TRBV5-1 and TRBV20-1 belonged to this group.

Trimming stripped 6 bases from V and 12 bases from J, with 23 bases between. Germline values: CDR1 MNHEY, CDR2 SMNVEV (reference sequence). The CDR3 has 14 residues. Carried by the TCR beta cDNA libraries were unique molecular identifiers. T cells numbering about 0.9 to 11 million yielded some 480,000 cDNA molecules. TCRdb re-analysed the PCR reads in MiXCR, keeping a single row per CDR3 protein. The sample lists 380,000 or so distinct CDR3 sequences; roughly 30% were seen once. Sequenced material: blood. The clonotype originates from a girl aged 10 to 17 with multiple sclerosis. The chain has TRBV27 and TRBJ1-1; possibly TRBD1 for D (5 bases). This chain's CDR3 is CASSPEGRGTKTFF. In DNA, the CDR3 is TGTGCCAGCAGCCCAGAGGGACGCGGAACCAAGACTTTCTTT.